The 2 T cell receptor beta chains below all came from one sample that was sequenced in a study of T-cell reconstitution after alpha-beta-depleted transplantation in children. Preparation of the TCRbeta library used unique molecular identifiers. Each CDR3 protein is one row after TCRdb ran MiXCR on the PCR reads. The repertoire holds 500,000 to 600,000 distinct CDR3 sequences, with 30% to 35% as singletons. Material: PBMCs from the stem cell graft donor, obtained from the stem cell graft. These receptor sequences come from a human donor who donated a stem cell graft to a child with aplastic anemia.

A word on this clonotype: Germline and junction disagree at one end, which may indicate a read error. The J gene is TRBJ1-3, the V gene TRBV7-2, with no clear D. Looked up from germline, CDR1 is SGHTA and CDR2 is FQGNSA. CDR3 length: 16 residues. The CDR3, as DNA: TGTGCCAGCGGCTTAGTCGGTCAGAGCTCTGGAAACACCATATATTTT. Residues: CASGLVGQSSGNTIYF.

The chain couples TRBV6-2 or TRBV6-3 to TRBJ1-1; D uncertain. Trimming removed 6 bases at V and 4 bases at J, with 9 bases between. Germline assignment: CDR1 MNHEY and CDR2 SVGEGT. This CDR3 has 12 residues. The CDR3 spells CASRLGTTEAFF. The CDR3 DNA reads TGTGCCAGCAGGCTGGGTACCACTGAAGCTTTCTTT.